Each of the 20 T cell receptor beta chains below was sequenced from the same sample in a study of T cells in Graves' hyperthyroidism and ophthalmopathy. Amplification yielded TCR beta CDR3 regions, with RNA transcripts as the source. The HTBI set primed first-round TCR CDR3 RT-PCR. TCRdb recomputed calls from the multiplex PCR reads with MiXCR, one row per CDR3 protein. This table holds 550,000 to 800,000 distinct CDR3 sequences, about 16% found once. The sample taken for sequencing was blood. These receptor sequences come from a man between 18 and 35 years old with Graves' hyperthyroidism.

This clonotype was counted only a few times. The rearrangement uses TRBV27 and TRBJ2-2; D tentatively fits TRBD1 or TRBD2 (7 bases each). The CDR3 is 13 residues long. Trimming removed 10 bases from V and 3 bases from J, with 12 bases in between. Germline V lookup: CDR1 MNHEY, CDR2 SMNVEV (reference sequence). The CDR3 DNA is TGTGCCACAGGGGGGGATTACACCGGGGAGCTGTTTTTT. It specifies CATGGDYTGELFF.

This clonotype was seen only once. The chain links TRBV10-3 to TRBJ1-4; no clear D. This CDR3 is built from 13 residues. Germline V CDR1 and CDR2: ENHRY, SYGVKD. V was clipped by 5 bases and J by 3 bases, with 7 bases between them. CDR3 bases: TGTGCCATCAGTCACGACGCTAATGAAAAACTGTTTTTT. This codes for CAISHDANEKLFF.

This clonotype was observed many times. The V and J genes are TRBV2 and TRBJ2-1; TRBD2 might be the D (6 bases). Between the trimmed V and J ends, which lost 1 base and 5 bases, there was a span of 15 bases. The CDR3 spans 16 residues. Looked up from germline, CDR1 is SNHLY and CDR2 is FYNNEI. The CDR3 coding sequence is TGTGCCAGCAGTGAAGAGAGGTTGGGACTCCACAATGAGCAGTTCTTC. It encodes CASSEERLGLHNEQFF.

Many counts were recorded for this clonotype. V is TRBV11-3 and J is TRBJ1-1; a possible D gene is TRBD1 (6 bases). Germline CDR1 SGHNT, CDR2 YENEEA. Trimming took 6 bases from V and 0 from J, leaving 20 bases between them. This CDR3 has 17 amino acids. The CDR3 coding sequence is TGTGCCAGCAGGGGAGGGGGAACAGGGACCATGAACACTGAAGCTTTCTTT. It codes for CASRGGGTGTMNTEAFF.

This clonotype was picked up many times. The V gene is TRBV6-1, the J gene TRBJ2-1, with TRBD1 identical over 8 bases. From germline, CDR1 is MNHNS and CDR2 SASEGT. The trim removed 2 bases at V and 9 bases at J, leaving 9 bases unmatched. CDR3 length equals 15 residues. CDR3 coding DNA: TGTGCCAGCAGTGAACCCGGACAGGGCGGGGCTGAGCAGTTCTTC. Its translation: CASSEPGQGGAEQFF.

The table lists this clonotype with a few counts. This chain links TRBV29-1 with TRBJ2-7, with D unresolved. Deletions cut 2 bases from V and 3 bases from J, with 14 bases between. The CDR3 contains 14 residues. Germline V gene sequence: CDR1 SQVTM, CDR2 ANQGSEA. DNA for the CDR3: TGCAGCGTTGAAACCCGCGTAGGAAGCTACGAGCAGTACTTC. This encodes CSVETRVGSYEQYF.

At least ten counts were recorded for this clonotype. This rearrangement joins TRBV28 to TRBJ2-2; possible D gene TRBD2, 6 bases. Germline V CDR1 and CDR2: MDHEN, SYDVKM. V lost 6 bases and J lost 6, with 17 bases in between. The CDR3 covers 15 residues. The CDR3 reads CASRGGKGYAGELFF. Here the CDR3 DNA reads TGTGCCAGCAGGGGGGGAAAAGGTTATGCCGGGGAGCTGTTTTTT.

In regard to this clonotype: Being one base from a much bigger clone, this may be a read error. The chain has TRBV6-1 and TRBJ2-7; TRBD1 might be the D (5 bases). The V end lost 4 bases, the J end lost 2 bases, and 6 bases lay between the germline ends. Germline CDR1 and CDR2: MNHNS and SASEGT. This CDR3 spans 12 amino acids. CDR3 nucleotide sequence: TGTGCCAGCAGTGCCAGGGCCTACGAGCAGTACTTC. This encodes CASSARAYEQYF.

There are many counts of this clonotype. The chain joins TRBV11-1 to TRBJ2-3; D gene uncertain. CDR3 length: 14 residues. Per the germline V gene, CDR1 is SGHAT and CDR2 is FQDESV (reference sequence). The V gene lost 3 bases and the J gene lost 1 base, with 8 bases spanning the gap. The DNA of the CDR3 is TGTGCCAGCAGCTTTATCTTGGGCACAGATACGCAGTATTTT. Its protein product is CASSFILGTDTQYF.

In nucleotides, the CDR3 is TGTGCCAGTAGTATATCGGGACGCAAGCAAGAGACCCAGTACTTC. This encodes CASSISGRKQETQYF. The rearrangement joins TRBV19 to TRBJ2-5; D tentatively reads TRBD1 or TRBD2 (5 bases each). The ends were cut back, 2 bases at V and 2 bases at J, with 12 bases in the middle. Germline CDR1 and CDR2: LNHDA and SQIVND (reference sequence). This CDR3 is 15 amino acids long.

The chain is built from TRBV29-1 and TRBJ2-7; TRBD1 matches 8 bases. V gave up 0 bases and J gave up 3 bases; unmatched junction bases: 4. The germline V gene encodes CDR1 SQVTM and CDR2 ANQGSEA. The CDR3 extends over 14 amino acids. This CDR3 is CSVEDPGQGYEQYF. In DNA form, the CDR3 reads TGCAGCGTTGAAGATCCCGGACAGGGCTACGAGCAGTACTTC.

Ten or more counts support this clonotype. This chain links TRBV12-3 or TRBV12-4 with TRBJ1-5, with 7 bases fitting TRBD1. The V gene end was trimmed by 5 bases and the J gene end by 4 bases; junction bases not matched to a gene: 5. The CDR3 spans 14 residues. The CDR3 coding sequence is TGTGCCAGCAGTCCCGGACAGGTGAATCAGCCCCAGCATTTT. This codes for CASSPGQVNQPQHF.

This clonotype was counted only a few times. The CDR3 DNA sequence: TGTGCCAGCAGTGCCTCCAGGGAGGAAAAACTGTTTTTT. Its protein product is CASSASREEKLFF. This chain joins TRBV28 and TRBJ1-4; possibly TRBD1 for D (5 bases). The CDR3 has 13 amino acids. Per germline, CDR1 MDHEN and CDR2 SYDVKM. Trimming stripped 5 bases from V and 8 bases from J, with 12 bases between.

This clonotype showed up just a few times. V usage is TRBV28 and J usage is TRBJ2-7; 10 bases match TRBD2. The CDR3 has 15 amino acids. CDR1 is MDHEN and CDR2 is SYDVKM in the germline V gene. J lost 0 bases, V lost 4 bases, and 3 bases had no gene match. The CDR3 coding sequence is TGTGCCAGCAGTTACGGACTAGCGGTCTCCTACGAGCAGTACTTC. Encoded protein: CASSYGLAVSYEQYF.

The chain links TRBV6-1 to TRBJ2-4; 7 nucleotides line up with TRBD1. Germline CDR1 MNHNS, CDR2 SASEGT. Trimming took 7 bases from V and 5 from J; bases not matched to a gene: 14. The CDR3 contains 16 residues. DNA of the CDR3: TGTGCCAGCACCCTCCGAGGGGGCCGCGTCGAAAACATTCAGTACTTC. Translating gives CASTLRGGRVENIQYF.

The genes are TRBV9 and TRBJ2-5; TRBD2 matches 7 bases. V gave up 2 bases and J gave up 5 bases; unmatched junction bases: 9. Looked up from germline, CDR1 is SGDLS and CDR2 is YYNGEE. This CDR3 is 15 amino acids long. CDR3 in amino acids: CASSVSGRAGETQYF. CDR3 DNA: TGTGCCAGCAGCGTGTCGGGGAGGGCCGGGGAGACCCAGTACTTC.

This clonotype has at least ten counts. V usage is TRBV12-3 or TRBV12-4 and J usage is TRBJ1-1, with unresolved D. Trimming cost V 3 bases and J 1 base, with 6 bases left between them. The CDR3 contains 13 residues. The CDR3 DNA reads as TGTGCCAGCAGTTTGAGGGAGAACACTGAAGCTTTCTTT. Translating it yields CASSLRENTEAFF.

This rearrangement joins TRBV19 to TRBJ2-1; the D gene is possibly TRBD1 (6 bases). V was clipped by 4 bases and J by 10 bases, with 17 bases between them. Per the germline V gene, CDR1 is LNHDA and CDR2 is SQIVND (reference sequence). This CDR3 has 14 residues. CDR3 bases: TGTGCCAGTAGTACTTCGAAGGGGGATTCGGAGCAGTTCTTC. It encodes CASSTSKGDSEQFF.

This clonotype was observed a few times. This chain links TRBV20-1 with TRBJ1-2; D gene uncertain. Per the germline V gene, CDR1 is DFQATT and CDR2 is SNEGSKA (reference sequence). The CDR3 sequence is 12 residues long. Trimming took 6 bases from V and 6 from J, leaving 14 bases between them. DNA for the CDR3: TGCAGTGCCTATCCCTCGATTAATGGCTACACCTTC. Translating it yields CSAYPSINGYTF.

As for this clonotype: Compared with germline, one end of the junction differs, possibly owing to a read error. This CDR3 reads CSARDIEGAGQPRHF. CDR3 DNA: TGCAGTGCTAGAGACATAGAGGGGGCGGGTCAGCCCCGGCATTTT. The chain is built from TRBV20-1 and TRBJ1-5; 7 nucleotides match TRBD1. CDR3 length equals 15 residues. Germline assignment: CDR1 DFQATT and CDR2 SNEGSKA (reference sequence).